This T cell receptor beta chain was captured by sequencing in a study of shared clonotypes between healthy human individuals. The study's findings and limits: Rarefaction curves obtained for sorted subsets showed sequencing incomplete despite large depth.

V was clipped by 0 bases and J by 1 base, with 20 bases between them. The CDR3 sequence is 19 residues long. Germline assignment: CDR1 SGHDN and CDR2 FVKESK. Worth noting for this clone: What it binds is not known.

CD45RO-negative, CCR7-positively selected cells formed the naive CD8 fraction, excluding terminally differentiated effector memory CD45RA+ cells. Each of the donors was a healthy adult who was HIV-negative and had not had a recent acute infection or vaccination. Generated by immunoSEQ multiplex PCR, the TCRdb table keeps only in-frame clones and is missing some. Among about 820,000 clones listed, about 92% were seen once. Specimen: naive CD8+ T cells sorted from blood. The sequence came from a man aged 25-40 years in good health. The rearrangement links TRBV14 to TRBJ2-3, with D unresolved. The CDR3 coding sequence is TGTGCCAGCAGCCAAGATGCCCTCGAAGATCAGACTGGCACAGATACGCAGTATTTT. It encodes CASSQDALEDQTGTDTQYF.